Listed below are T cell receptor beta chains from one sample, sequenced in a study of cytomegalovirus exposure and HLA in healthy donors. Sequencing used immunoSEQ multiplex PCR; TCRdb keeps in-frame clones, though not all of them. The table shows about 180,000 clones, with around 79% occurring only once. The sequenced material came from PBMCs. These TCRs come from a woman aged 40 to 55 in good health and CMV-seronegative. The CDR3 runs from the conserved cysteine through the conserved F or W. The order of the fields is CDR3 length, J gene, V gene, D gene, CDR3 protein. A D gene is named only where the DNA matches it firmly.

cdr3_length: 15; j_call: TRBJ1-5; v_call: TRBV11-2; d_call: TRBD1; cdr3_aa: CASSIDRGSNQPQHF
cdr3_length: 15; j_call: TRBJ2-1; v_call: TRBV5-6; d_call: TRBD2; cdr3_aa: CASSLGGLGWGEQFF
cdr3_length: 14; j_call: TRBJ2-7; v_call: TRBV11-2; d_call: -; cdr3_aa: CASSLGGGSYEQYF
cdr3_length: 12; j_call: TRBJ1-1; v_call: TRBV27; d_call: -; cdr3_aa: CASIDVGAAAFF
cdr3_length: 16; j_call: -; v_call: TRBV28; d_call: -; cdr3_aa: CASSLIQGIGSYEQYF
cdr3_length: 14; j_call: TRBJ1-2; v_call: TRBV9; d_call: -; cdr3_aa: CASAVGGTPRGYTF
cdr3_length: 14; j_call: TRBJ1-5; v_call: TRBV19; d_call: TRBD1; cdr3_aa: CASSASGGGQPQHF
cdr3_length: 13; j_call: TRBJ1-1; v_call: TRBV7-9; d_call: -; cdr3_aa: CASRGHSNTEAFF
cdr3_length: 15; j_call: TRBJ2-7; v_call: TRBV19; d_call: TRBD2; cdr3_aa: CASQTQRGLSYEQYF
cdr3_length: 13; j_call: TRBJ1-5; v_call: TRBV5-8; d_call: -; cdr3_aa: CASSLGRVQPQHF
cdr3_length: 14; j_call: TRBJ2-7; v_call: TRBV2; d_call: -; cdr3_aa: CASSSTRPGYEQYF
cdr3_length: 18; j_call: TRBJ2-7; v_call: TRBV11-2; d_call: TRBD1; cdr3_aa: CASSLDGEGTGDMSEQYF
cdr3_length: 11; j_call: TRBJ2-7; v_call: TRBV29-1; d_call: TRBD1; cdr3_aa: CSVRTGDEQYF
cdr3_length: 16; j_call: TRBJ2-3; v_call: TRBV5-4; d_call: TRBD2; cdr3_aa: CASSTWEAGITDTQYF
cdr3_length: 15; j_call: TRBJ1-5; v_call: TRBV19; d_call: -; cdr3_aa: CASSSHRVSNQPQHF
cdr3_length: 16; j_call: TRBJ2-1; v_call: TRBV5-6; d_call: TRBD1; cdr3_aa: CASSLTRQGAKNEQFF
cdr3_length: 17; j_call: TRBJ2-3; v_call: TRBV28; d_call: TRBD1; cdr3_aa: CASSFLKPGQGTDTQYF
cdr3_length: 14; j_call: TRBJ1-4; v_call: TRBV28; d_call: TRBD1; cdr3_aa: CASSPTGGDEKLFF
cdr3_length: 13; j_call: TRBJ1-1; v_call: TRBV30; d_call: -; cdr3_aa: CAWRVQLYTEAFF
cdr3_length: 15; j_call: TRBJ2-7; v_call: TRBV5-1; d_call: TRBD1; cdr3_aa: CASSTATGRSYEQYF